These 5 T cell receptor beta chains were all obtained from the same sample, sequenced in a study of T-cell reconstitution after alpha-beta-depleted transplantation in children listed by TCRdb under 2016. Library method: PCR. Data came from an Illumina HiSeq 2500. TCR libraries were prepared with molecular barcoding, using unique molecular identifiers to normalize TCRbeta repertoire quantification. Through fastp at Q25 and MiXCR, TCRdb rebuilt clones from the public reads, retaining in-frame beta chains. Rows are unified per CDR3 protein, each entry keeping the most common DNA and genes. The sample table holds a few hundred thousand distinct CDR3 sequences, of which 18% were seen once. Roughly 3.3% of the sample is taken by the ten largest. This specimen was PBMCs from the stem cell graft donor, taken from the stem cell graft. The receptors derive from a human donor who donated a stem cell graft to a child with acute lymphoblastic leukemia.

This clonotype has only a few counts. The chain combines TRBV5-1 with TRBJ1-5, with unresolved D. V was shortened by 0 bases and J by 7 bases, with 11 bases between the two germline ends. Germline CDR1 and CDR2: SGHRS and YFSETQ. The CDR3 is made up of 14 amino acids. The CDR3 is CASSLVPEGQPQHF. The CDR3 bases are TGCGCCAGCAGCTTGGTGCCGGAGGGACAGCCCCAGCATTTT.

This clonotype was seen a handful of times. The chain is built from TRBV25-1 and TRBJ1-1; 10 bases match TRBD1. Germline CDR1 is MGHDK and CDR2 is SYGVNS. This CDR3 contains 16 residues. Trimming took 8 bases from V and 0 from J; bases not matched to a gene: 9. The CDR3 is CASVRDRGSMNTEAFF. DNA of the CDR3: TGTGCCAGCGTCCGGGACAGGGGCTCAATGAACACTGAAGCTTTCTTT.

This rearrangement joins TRBV11-2 to TRBJ2-7, with D possibly matching TRBD1 (5 bases). The CDR3 length is 11 residues. CDR1 and CDR2 from the germline V gene are SGHAT and FQNNGV. V lost 5 bases to trimming and J lost 9 bases, with 11 bases between them. The CDR3 loop reads CASSQGHWQYF. The CDR3 DNA reads TGTGCCAGCAGCCAAGGACATTGGCAGTACTTC.

The gene calls are TRBV12-3 or TRBV12-4 and TRBJ2-7; D not resolved. The CDR3 totals 14 residues. Trimming removed 3 bases from V and 0 bases from J, with 9 bases in between. The DNA for the CDR3 is TGTGCCAGCAGTTTTGCCCAAATCTCCTACGAGCAGTACTTC. Amino acid sequence: CASSFAQISYEQYF.

This clonotype occurred a few times. This chain links TRBV7-8 with TRBJ1-1; the D gene is possibly TRBD1 (5 bases). V was shortened by 0 bases and J by 6 bases, with 11 bases between the two germline ends. Germline CDR1 reads SGHVS; CDR2 reads FQNEAQ. The CDR3 totals 14 residues. The CDR3 loop is CASSLAVTGPEAFF. Here the CDR3 DNA reads TGTGCCAGCAGCTTAGCGGTGACGGGGCCTGAAGCTTTCTTT.